The sequence of this TCR beta chain was determined in a study of cytomegalovirus exposure and HLA in healthy donors. Findings and limits, study-wide: The study flagged about 150 TCR beta chains as cytomegalovirus-associated. Most TCR sequences showed up rarely, but some public TCRs showed up in many donors.

Repertoires were generated with immunoSEQ multiplex PCR, while TCRdb's copy carries only in-frame clones and drops some. The table has hundreds of thousands of clones, around 88% seen once. Concerning this clone: Its matching antigen is unknown.

CDR3 size: 13 residues. Trimming removed 4 bases at V and 8 bases at J, with 12 bases between. Germline-derived CDR1 and CDR2 are MDHEN and SYDVKM. This sequence was found in a woman in her 30s in good health and CMV-seropositive. The source material was PBMCs. This chain links TRBV28 with TRBJ1-5; D gene unclear. CDR3 region: CASSSGGPEPQHF. The CDR3 region has the DNA TGTGCCAGCAGTTCTGGAGGCCCGGAGCCCCAGCATTTT.